The 13 T cell receptor beta chains given below trace back to one sample, sequenced in a study of CD8+ T cells in alopecia areata. cDNA prepared by RNA extraction and subsequent reverse transcription served as the template for sequencing. Assay: immunoSEQ multiplex PCR; the TCRdb copy retains only in-frame clones and omits some. In the table there are around 140,000 clones, roughly nine tenths of which are singletons. Treatment denoted: oral pan-JAK inhibitor, 5-10 mg twice daily. The sample in question was CD8+ T cells sorted from blood, obtained at week 4, from a patient treated with tofacitinib. These receptors all come from a human donor with alopecia areata.

The chain employs TRBV29-1 and TRBJ1-1; D is perhaps TRBD1 (5 bases). V lost 2 bases and J lost 8, with 9 bases in between. Per the germline V gene, CDR1 is SQVTM and CDR2 is ANQGSEA. This CDR3 has 11 residues. CDR3 sequence (DNA): TGCAGCGTTGAATCGGAGGGGGAAGCTTTCTTT. It yields the protein CSVESEGEAFF.

The J gene is TRBJ1-1, the V gene TRBV27; unclear D gene. V was clipped by 5 bases and J by 6 bases, with 7 bases between them. CDR1 is MNHEY, CDR2 SMNVEV, per germline (reference sequence). The CDR3 has 11 amino acids. CDR3 amino acids: CASSAGSEAFF. The CDR3, as DNA: TGTGCCAGCAGTGCAGGATCTGAAGCTTTCTTT.

CDR3 sequence (DNA): TGCAGCACTCTGTTCGGGGGAGGGGGTTTGGAAGAGCAGTACTTC. Its translation: CSTLFGGGGLEEQYF. The rearrangement links TRBV29-1 to TRBJ2-7; possibly TRBD2 for D (7 bases). Trimming removed 8 bases at V and 7 bases at J, with 27 bases between. The CDR3 totals 15 residues. Looked up from germline, CDR1 is SQVTM and CDR2 is ANQGSEA.

The chain employs TRBV6-6 and TRBJ2-1; no firm D call. CDR3 length equals 16 residues. The V end lost 0 bases, the J end lost 3 bases, and 12 bases lay between the germline ends. Germline CDR1 and CDR2: MNHNY and SVGAGI (reference sequence). As DNA, the CDR3 is TGTGCCAGCAGTTACTCAGCGCCCGAACTCTACAATGAGCAGTTCTTC. Translation: CASSYSAPELYNEQFF.

The genes are TRBV5-6 and TRBJ2-2; D is undetermined. V gave up 6 bases and J gave up 5 bases, with 11 bases separating them. Germline assignment: CDR1 SGHDT and CDR2 YYEEEE. This CDR3 contains 13 residues. Here the CDR3 DNA reads TGTGCCAGCACCCCTATAGGAACCGGGGAGCTGTTTTTT. This sequence encodes CASTPIGTGELFF.

The chain employs TRBV29-1 and TRBJ1-2; D call uncertain. The germline V and J ends were trimmed by 4 bases and 9 bases, with 3 bases remaining between them. Germline-derived CDR1 and CDR2 are SQVTM and ANQGSEA. The CDR3 contains 8 residues. DNA for the CDR3: TGCAGCGTTGGACGCTACACCTTC. It codes for CSVGRYTF.

CDR3 DNA sequence: TGTGCCAGCTCATCACAGGTACAACGAAGGGGGCAGTTCTTC. Translating it yields CASSSQVQRRGQFF. J is TRBJ2-1 and V is TRBV18; a possible D gene is TRBD1 (5 bases). This CDR3 has 14 amino acids. V lost 5 bases and J 12 bases, leaving 20 bases between the germline ends. The germline gives CDR1 KGHSH, CDR2 LQKENI.

In nucleotides, the CDR3 is TGCGCCAGCAGCCACAGCTCTAACTATGGCTACACCTTC. Protein: CASSHSSNYGYTF. The chain combines TRBV5-1 with TRBJ1-2; no reliable D call. Trimming cost V 4 bases and J 0 bases, with 7 bases left between them. The CDR3 is 13 residues long. Germline V lookup: CDR1 SGHRS, CDR2 YFSETQ.

Of note for this clone: At one boundary the junction diverges from the germline segment, which might be a read error. The chain carries TRBV6-6 and TRBJ1-2; D remains ambiguous. Germline CDR1 and CDR2: MNHNY and SVGAGI (reference sequence). This CDR3 region has 8 residues. The CDR3 region is CASSSRAF. DNA of the CDR3: TGTGCCAGCAGTTCCCGGGCCTTC.

The chain's CDR3 is CASSLVLAFADTQYF. CDR3 nucleotide sequence: TGCGCCAGCAGCTTGGTGCTAGCGTTCGCCGATACGCAGTATTTT. This chain joins TRBV5-1 and TRBJ2-3, with TRBD2 as a possible D gene (6 bases). Trimming stripped 0 bases from V and 6 bases from J, with 14 bases between. The CDR3 is 15 residues long. Germline lookup yields CDR1 SGHRS and CDR2 YFSETQ.

This clone was recorded only once. This chain connects TRBV10-2 to TRBJ2-7; no firm D call. The CDR3 has 11 amino acids. The ends were cut back, 9 bases at V and 3 bases at J, with 9 bases in the middle. CDR1 and CDR2 (germline): WSHSY, SAAADI. The CDR3 is CASFYSYEQYF. In DNA form, the CDR3 reads TGCGCCAGTTTCTACAGCTACGAGCAGTACTTC.

The rearrangement links TRBV5-4 to TRBJ2-2, with D possibly being TRBD1 or TRBD2 (5 bases each). V lost 3 bases to trimming and J lost 6 bases, with 9 bases between them. There are 13 residues in the CDR3. Germline loops: CDR1 SGHNT, CDR2 YYREEE (reference sequence). As DNA, the CDR3 is TGTGCCAGCAGCTGGTGGGGGTCCGGGGAGCTGTTTTTT. Protein product: CASSWWGSGELFF.

As to this clone: Other nucleotide sequences in the sample specify the same CDR3. The J gene is TRBJ2-1, the V gene TRBV7-9, with 10 bases identical to TRBD2. The V and J ends lost 1 base and 3 bases, in that order; junction bases with no gene match: 0. The germline V gene encodes CDR1 SEHNR and CDR2 FQNEAQ (reference sequence). There are 15 residues in the CDR3. CDR3: CASSLGTSGYNEQFF. The CDR3 nucleotides read TGTGCCAGCAGCTTAGGGACTAGCGGCTACAATGAGCAGTTCTTC.